These 14 T cell receptor beta chains were sequenced from one sample in a study of cytomegalovirus exposure and HLA in healthy donors. Assay used: immunoSEQ multiplex PCR; TCRdb lists only in-frame clones, some missing. The sample yields roughly 150,000 clones, under 90% seen once. The source material was PBMCs. These receptor sequences come from a woman between 18 and 29 years old in good health and CMV-seropositive.

The gene calls are TRBV30 and TRBJ2-2, with 8 bases fitting TRBD2. This CDR3 contains 13 residues. From germline, CDR1 is GTSNPN and CDR2 SVGIG (reference sequence). For the CDR3, the DNA is TGTGCTTTGGCGGGGGGTGACACCGGGGAGCTGTTTTTT. It translates to CALAGGDTGELFF.

The CDR3 loop reads CASSLRTNPDTDTQYF. DNA for the CDR3: TGTGCCAGCAGCTTGAGGACTAACCCCGACACAGATACGCAGTATTTT. The chain carries TRBV5-4 and TRBJ2-3; TRBD2 might be the D (6 bases). Per the germline V gene, CDR1 is SGHNT and CDR2 is YYREEE (reference sequence). The CDR3 loop spans 16 amino acids. Trimming removed 1 base at V and 2 bases at J, with 14 bases between.

V usage is TRBV5-1 and J usage is TRBJ2-5; 16 nucleotides match TRBD2. V dropped 3 bases and J dropped 4; count of bases not matched to a gene: 6. Per germline, CDR1 SGHRS and CDR2 YFSETQ. This CDR3 comprises 17 residues. CDR3 loop: CASSWGLAGGPAETQYF. In DNA form, the CDR3 reads TGCGCCAGCAGCTGGGGACTAGCGGGAGGGCCCGCAGAGACCCAGTACTTC.

This chain uses TRBV4-1 with TRBJ2-7; D is perhaps TRBD2 (5 bases). Germline V gives CDR1 MGHRA, CDR2 YSYEKL. V lost 5 bases, J lost 7 bases, and 12 bases lay in between. This CDR3 contains 12 residues. CDR3 DNA: TGCGCCAGCAGCTTCTGGACTGGTGAGCAGTACTTC. Amino acids: CASSFWTGEQYF.

This sequence joins TRBV25-1 and TRBJ2-3; TRBD1 might be the D (6 bases). CDR1 is MGHDK, CDR2 SYGVNS, per germline. This CDR3 is built from 17 residues. V shed 5 bases and J shed 0 bases, with 18 bases lying between them. The CDR3 is CASSFWGQSNSTDTQYF. The CDR3 DNA is TGTGCCAGCAGTTTTTGGGGACAATCAAATAGCACAGATACGCAGTATTTT.

The CDR3 loop is CASSVNRDKGNTEAFF. As DNA, the CDR3 is TGTGCCAGCAGCGTTAACCGGGACAAGGGTAACACTGAAGCTTTCTTT. This chain uses TRBV9 with TRBJ1-1, with D possibly being TRBD1 (6 bases). The CDR3 is 16 amino acids. Between the trimmed V and J ends, which lost 2 bases and 2 bases, there was a span of 16 bases. Germline CDR1 reads SGDLS; CDR2 reads YYNGEE. The full variable domain, its missing parts supplied by reference TRBV9 and TRBJ1-1, is DSGVTQTPKHLITATGQRVTLRCSPRSGDLSVYWYQQSLDQGLQFLIQYYNGEERAKGNILERFSAQQFPDLHSELNLSSLELGDSALYFCASSVNRDKGNTEAFFGQGTRLTVV.

The chain has TRBV18 and TRBJ1-4, with D possibly matching TRBD1 (5 bases). In germline, CDR1 is KGHSH, CDR2 LQKENI. Trimming pared 1 base from V and 0 bases from J, leaving 12 bases between. CDR3 length equals 17 residues. The CDR3 is CASSPRGPSSTNEKLFF. The CDR3 DNA sequence: TGTGCCAGCTCACCACGGGGCCCTTCGTCAACTAATGAAAAACTGTTTTTT.

This chain joins TRBV27 and TRBJ2-7; TRBD1 matches at 9 bases. Trimming at V came to 5 bases and at J to 2 bases, leaving 7 bases not matched to a gene. CDR1 is MNHEY, CDR2 SMNVEV, per germline (reference sequence). CDR3 length: 15 residues. The DNA for the CDR3 is TGTGCCAGCAGTCTACAGGGGGCTAACACCTACGAGCAGTACTTC. It specifies CASSLQGANTYEQYF.

To note about this clone: Within the sample, other DNA sequences also encode this same CDR3. This chain links TRBV28 with TRBJ1-5; tentative D call: TRBD1 (5 bases). V lost 6 bases, J lost 7 bases, and 10 bases lay in between. Germline V gene lookup returns CDR1 MDHEN and CDR2 SYDVKM. The CDR3 runs 12 residues. As DNA, the CDR3 is TGTGCCAGCAGCTCAGGGTGGCAGCCCCAGCATTTT. It is translated as CASSSGWQPQHF.

CDR3 coding DNA: TGTGCCAGCTCGGTGGGACAGGGGTTTCCTGAAGCTTTCTTT. Residues: CASSVGQGFPEAFF. The chain combines TRBV9 with TRBJ1-1, with TRBD1 identical over 10 bases. Germline loops: CDR1 SGDLS, CDR2 YYNGEE. The CDR3 sequence is 14 residues long. Losses at the gene ends were 7 bases for V and 6 bases for J; bases not matched to a gene: 9.

The V and J genes are TRBV5-1 and TRBJ2-2; 11 bases are a match to TRBD2. Germline trimming cut 6 bases from V and 6 bases from J; bases unmatched to any gene: 7. Germline V lookup: CDR1 SGHRS, CDR2 YFSETQ. This CDR3 has 15 residues. The CDR3 region is CASTVAGGPPGELFF. Written as DNA, the CDR3 is TGCGCCAGCACGGTAGCGGGAGGGCCCCCCGGGGAGCTGTTTTTT.

The rearrangement joins TRBV7-9 to TRBJ2-1, with 7 bases identical to TRBD1. There are 15 residues in the CDR3. CDR1 and CDR2 (germline): SEHNR, FQNEAQ (reference sequence). After removal of 4 bases from V and 6 bases from J, the junction contained 9 bases not matched to a gene. The CDR3 is CASSSRDSRFNEQFF. The CDR3 nucleotides read TGTGCCAGCAGCTCCCGGGACAGCAGATTCAATGAGCAGTTCTTC.

This chain connects TRBV5-6 to TRBJ2-4; a possible D gene is TRBD2 (5 bases). CDR3 length: 13 residues. V was shortened by 1 base and J by 6 bases, with 8 bases between the two germline ends. Germline CDR1 reads SGHDT; CDR2 reads YYEEEE. The CDR3 here is CASSLFSGNIQYF. DNA of the CDR3: TGTGCCAGCAGCTTGTTCAGCGGAAACATTCAGTACTTC.

This clone was recorded only once. The rearrangement joins TRBV7-8 to TRBJ2-5; 13 nucleotides line up with TRBD2. CDR1 is SGHVS, CDR2 FQNEAQ, per germline. The junction had 2 bases not matched to a gene; V was cut back by 0 bases and J by 4 bases. This CDR3 has 16 amino acids. The CDR3 sequence is CASSLARLAGGETQYF. DNA of the CDR3: TGTGCCAGCAGCTTAGCGCGACTAGCGGGAGGAGAGACCCAGTACTTC.